This T cell receptor beta chain was captured in a study of T cells in Graves' hyperthyroidism and ophthalmopathy. This clonotype has ten or more counts. TCR beta CDR3 region amplification was performed from RNA transcripts. The study used the HTBI primer set for a first-round RT-PCR of the TCR CDR3. Using its own MiXCR run on the multiplex PCR reads, TCRdb lists one record per CDR3 protein. The data hold tens of thousands of distinct CDR3 sequences, with roughly 56% observed a single time. V shed 1 base, J shed 10 bases, and the junction held 10 bases outside the gene matches. The length of the CDR3 is 15 residues. The germline CDR1 and CDR2 sequences are GTSNPN and SVGIG (reference sequence). Patients were excluded because of uncontrolled infection, other autoimmune disease, pregnancy or lactation.

This TCR came from a man aged 18-30 years with Graves' hyperthyroidism. The sample consisted of peripheral blood or thyroid tissue (not recorded which). The rearrangement uses TRBV30 and TRBJ1-6, with TRBD1 identical over 7 bases. This CDR3 is CAWSAYRQGGSPLHF. CDR3 sequence (DNA): TGTGCCTGGAGTGCATACCGACAGGGAGGCTCACCCCTCCACTTT.